The sequence of this TCR beta chain was determined in a study of T cells after posttransplantation cyclophosphamide. Whole-study findings and limits: Donor-recipient repertoire similarity was low at 1-2 months, rising over year one. TRB overlap between skin or GI tissue T cells and blood was limited. After PTCy, TRB diversity resembled that of CNI/methotrexate controls.

In its sample, this clone was seen a few times. Its antigen is unknown. Cyclophosphamide on days +3 and +4 followed busulfan-fludarabine conditioning and a marrow graft. The method was immunoSEQ multiplex PCR; TCRdb's version includes in-frame clones alone and lacks a portion of them. The data show tens of thousands of clones, with 78% seen just once and roughly 8.1% held by the top ten. The CDR3 has 14 residues. Trimming cost V 2 bases and J 4 bases, with 9 bases left between them. Germline values: CDR1 SNHLY, CDR2 FYNNEI. The chain employs TRBV2 and TRBJ2-1; perhaps TRBD1 as D (6 bases). Sequencing was performed on CD4+ T cells sorted from blood, taken around 2,000 days after a stem cell transplant with posttransplant cyclophosphamide. The origin of this receptor is a female patient in her 40s who received an allogeneic stem cell transplant from a related donor, was CMV-positive, and had no GVHD. Some T cells may have originated in the graft donor. The chain's CDR3 is CASSEMGAYNEQFF. CDR3 sequence (DNA): TGTGCCAGCAGTGAAATGGGGGCTTACAATGAGCAGTTCTTC.